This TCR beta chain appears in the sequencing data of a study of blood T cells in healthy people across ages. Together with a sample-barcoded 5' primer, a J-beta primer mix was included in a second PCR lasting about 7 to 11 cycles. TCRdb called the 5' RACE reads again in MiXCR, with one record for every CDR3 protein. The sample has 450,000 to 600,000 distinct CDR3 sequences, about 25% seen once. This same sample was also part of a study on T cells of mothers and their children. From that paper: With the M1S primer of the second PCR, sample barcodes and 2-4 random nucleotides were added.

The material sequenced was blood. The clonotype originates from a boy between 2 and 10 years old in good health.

The CDR3 spells CASSKIVLNTEAFF. The CDR3 DNA reads as TGTGCCAGCAGCAAAATCGTCCTGAACACTGAAGCTTTCTTT. The V gene is TRBV21-1, the J gene TRBJ1-1. TRBV21-1 is shown as a pseudogene. The CDR3 totals 14 residues.